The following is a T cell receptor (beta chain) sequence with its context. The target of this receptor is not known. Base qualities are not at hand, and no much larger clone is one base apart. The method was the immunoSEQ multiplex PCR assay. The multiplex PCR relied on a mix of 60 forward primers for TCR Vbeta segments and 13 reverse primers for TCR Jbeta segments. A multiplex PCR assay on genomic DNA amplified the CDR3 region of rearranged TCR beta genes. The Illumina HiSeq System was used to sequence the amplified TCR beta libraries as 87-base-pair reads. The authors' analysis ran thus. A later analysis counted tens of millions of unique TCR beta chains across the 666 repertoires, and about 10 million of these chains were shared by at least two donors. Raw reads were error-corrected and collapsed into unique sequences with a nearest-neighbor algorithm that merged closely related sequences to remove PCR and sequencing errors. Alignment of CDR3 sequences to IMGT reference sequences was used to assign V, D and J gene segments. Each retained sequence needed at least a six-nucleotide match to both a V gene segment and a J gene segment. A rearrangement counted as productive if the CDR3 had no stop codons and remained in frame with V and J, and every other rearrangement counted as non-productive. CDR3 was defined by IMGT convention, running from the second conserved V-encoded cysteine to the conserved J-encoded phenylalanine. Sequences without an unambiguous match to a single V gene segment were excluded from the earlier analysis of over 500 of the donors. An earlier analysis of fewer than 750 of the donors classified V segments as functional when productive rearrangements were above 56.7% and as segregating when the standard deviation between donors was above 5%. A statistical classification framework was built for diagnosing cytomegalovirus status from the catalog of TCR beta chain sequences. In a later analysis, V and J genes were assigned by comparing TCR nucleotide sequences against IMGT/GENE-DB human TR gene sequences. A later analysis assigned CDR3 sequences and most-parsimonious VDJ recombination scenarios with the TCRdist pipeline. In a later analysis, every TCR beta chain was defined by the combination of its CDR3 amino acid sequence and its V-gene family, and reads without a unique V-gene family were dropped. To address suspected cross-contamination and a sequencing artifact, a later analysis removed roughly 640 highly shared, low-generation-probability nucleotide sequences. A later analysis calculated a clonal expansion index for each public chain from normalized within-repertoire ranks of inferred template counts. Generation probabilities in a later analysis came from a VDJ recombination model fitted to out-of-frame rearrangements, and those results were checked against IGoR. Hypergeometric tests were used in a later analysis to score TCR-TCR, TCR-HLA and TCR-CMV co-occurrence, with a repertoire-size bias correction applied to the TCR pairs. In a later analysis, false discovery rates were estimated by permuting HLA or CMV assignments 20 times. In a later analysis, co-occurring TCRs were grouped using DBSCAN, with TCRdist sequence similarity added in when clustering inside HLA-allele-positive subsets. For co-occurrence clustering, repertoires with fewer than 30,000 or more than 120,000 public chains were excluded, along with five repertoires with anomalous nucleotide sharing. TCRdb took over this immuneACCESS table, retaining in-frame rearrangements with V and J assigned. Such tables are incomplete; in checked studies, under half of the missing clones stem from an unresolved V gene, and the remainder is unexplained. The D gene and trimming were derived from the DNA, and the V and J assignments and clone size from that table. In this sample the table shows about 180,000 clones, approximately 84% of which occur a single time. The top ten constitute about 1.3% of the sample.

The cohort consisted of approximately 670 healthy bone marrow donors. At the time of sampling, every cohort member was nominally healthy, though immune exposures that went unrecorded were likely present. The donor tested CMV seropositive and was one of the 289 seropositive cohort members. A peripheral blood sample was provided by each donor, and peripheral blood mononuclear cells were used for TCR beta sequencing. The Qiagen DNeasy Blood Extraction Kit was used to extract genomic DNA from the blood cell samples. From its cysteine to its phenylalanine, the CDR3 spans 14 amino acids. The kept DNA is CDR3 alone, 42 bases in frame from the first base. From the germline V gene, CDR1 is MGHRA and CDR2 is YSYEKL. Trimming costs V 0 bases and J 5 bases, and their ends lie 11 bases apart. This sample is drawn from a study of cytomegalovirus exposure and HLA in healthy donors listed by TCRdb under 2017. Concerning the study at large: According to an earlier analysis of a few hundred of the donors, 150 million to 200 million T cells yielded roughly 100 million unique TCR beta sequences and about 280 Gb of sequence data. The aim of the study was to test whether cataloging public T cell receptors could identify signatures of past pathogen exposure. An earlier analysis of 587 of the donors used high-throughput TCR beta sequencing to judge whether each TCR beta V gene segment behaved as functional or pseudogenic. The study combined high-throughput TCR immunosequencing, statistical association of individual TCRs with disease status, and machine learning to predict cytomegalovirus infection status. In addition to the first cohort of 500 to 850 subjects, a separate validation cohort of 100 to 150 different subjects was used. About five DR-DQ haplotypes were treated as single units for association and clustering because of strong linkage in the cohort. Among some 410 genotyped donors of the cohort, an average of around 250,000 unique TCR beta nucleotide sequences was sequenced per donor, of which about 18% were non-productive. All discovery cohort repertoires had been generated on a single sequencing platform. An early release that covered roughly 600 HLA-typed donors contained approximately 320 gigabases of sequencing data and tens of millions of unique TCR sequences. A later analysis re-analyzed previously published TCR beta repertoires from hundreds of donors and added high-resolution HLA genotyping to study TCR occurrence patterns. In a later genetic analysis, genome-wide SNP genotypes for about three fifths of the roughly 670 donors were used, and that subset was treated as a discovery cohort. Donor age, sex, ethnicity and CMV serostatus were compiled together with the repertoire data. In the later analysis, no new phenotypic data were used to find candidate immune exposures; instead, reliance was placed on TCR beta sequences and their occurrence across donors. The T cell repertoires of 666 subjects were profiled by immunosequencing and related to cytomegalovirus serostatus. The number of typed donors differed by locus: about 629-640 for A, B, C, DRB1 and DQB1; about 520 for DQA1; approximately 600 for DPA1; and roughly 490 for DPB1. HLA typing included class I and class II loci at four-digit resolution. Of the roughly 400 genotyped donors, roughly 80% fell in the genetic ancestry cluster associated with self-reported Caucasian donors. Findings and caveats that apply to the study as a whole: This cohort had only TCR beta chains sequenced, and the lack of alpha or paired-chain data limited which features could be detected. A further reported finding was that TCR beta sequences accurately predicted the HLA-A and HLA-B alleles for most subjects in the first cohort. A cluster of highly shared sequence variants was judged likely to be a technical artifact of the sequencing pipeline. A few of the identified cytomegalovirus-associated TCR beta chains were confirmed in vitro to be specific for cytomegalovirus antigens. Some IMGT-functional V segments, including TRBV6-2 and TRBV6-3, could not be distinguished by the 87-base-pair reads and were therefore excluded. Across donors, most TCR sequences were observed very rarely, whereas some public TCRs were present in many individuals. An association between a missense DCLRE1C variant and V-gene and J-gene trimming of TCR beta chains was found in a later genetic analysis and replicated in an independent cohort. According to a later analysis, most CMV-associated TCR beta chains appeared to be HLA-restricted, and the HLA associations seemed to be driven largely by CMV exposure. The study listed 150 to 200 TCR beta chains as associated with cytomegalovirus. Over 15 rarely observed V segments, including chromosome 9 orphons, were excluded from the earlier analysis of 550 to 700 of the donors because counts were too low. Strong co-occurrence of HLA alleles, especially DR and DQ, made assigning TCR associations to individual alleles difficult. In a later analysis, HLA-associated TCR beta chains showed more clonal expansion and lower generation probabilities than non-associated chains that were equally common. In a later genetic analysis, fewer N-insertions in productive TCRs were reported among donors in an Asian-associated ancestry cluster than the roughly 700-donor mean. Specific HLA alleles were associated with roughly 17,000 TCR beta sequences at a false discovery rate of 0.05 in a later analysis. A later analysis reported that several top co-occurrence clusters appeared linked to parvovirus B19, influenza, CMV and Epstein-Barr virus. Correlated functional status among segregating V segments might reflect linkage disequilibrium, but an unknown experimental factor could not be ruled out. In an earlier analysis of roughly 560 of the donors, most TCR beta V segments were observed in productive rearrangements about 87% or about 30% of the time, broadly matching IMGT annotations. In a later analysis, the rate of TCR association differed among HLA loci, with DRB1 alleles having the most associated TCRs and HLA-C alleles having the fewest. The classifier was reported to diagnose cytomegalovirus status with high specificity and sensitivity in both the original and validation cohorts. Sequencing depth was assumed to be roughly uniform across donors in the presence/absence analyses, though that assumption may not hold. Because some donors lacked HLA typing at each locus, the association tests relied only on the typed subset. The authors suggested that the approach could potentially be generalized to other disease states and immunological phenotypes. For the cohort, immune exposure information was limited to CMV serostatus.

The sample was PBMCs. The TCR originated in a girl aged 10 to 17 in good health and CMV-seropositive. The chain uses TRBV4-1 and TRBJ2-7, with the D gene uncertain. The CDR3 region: CASSQDPLSDEQYF. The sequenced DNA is TGCGCCAGCAGCCAAGACCCCCTATCCGACGAGCAGTACTTC.